This entry lists 15 T cell receptor beta chains sequenced from one sample in a study of PD-1 blockade in mismatch repair-deficient tumors. Assay: immunoSEQ multiplex PCR; the TCRdb copy retains only in-frame clones and omits some. This sample has 60,000 to 70,000 clones, with approximately 90% found just once. The material was peripheral blood, obtained 52 weeks after starting pembrolizumab. The receptors derive from an adult with mismatch repair-deficient cancer.

CDR3: CSVGDSPYEQYF. CDR3 sequence (DNA): TGCAGCGTTGGGGACAGCCCCTACGAGCAGTACTTC. The chain is built from TRBV29-1 and TRBJ2-7; 7 bases agree with TRBD1. The CDR3 length is 12 residues. The germline CDR1 and CDR2 sequences are SQVTM and ANQGSEA. After removal of 4 bases from V and 2 bases from J, the junction contained 2 bases not matched to a gene.

The chain joins TRBV11-1 to TRBJ1-3, with D possibly matching TRBD1 (6 bases). Germline V gene data show CDR1 as SGHAT and CDR2 as FQDESV (reference sequence). This CDR3 region has 15 residues. Trimming removed 5 bases from V and 0 bases from J, with 11 bases in between. The CDR3 sequence: CASSQTGISGNTIYF. The CDR3 nucleotides are TGTGCCAGCAGCCAGACAGGAATCTCTGGAAACACCATATATTTT.

This clone was seen more than once but under ten times. The CDR3 DNA is TGTGCCAGCAGTCCCGTGGAGGAAGACGAGCAGTACTTC. Translation gives CASSPVEEDEQYF. This rearrangement joins TRBV6-6 to TRBJ2-7; D possibly corresponds to TRBD2 (5 bases). Germline CDR1 reads MNHNY; CDR2 reads SVGAGI (reference sequence). The length of the CDR3 is 13 residues. The V end lost 5 bases, the J end lost 5 bases, and 13 bases lay between the germline ends.

The V and J genes are TRBV28 and TRBJ2-3, with D possibly being TRBD1 (6 bases). The germline V gene encodes CDR1 MDHEN and CDR2 SYDVKM. V lost 6 bases, J lost 3 bases, and 19 bases lay in between. There are 16 residues in the CDR3. CDR3: CASRLQGGHWTDTQYF. The CDR3 bases are TGTGCCAGCAGGCTACAGGGCGGTCATTGGACAGATACGCAGTATTTT.

V and J are TRBV5-6 and TRBJ2-7; 9 bases map to TRBD2. V was clipped by 0 bases and J by 4 bases; unmatched bases: 8. Germline CDR1 SGHDT, CDR2 YYEEEE. The CDR3 has 16 residues. The CDR3 spells CASSLAWASGTYEQYF. The DNA for the CDR3 is TGTGCCAGCAGCTTGGCCTGGGCTAGCGGGACTTACGAGCAGTACTTC.

The chain has TRBV7-8 and TRBJ1-4; no reliable D call. The ends were cut back, 1 base at V and 8 bases at J, with 8 bases in the middle. Germline-derived CDR1 and CDR2 are SGHVS and FQNEAQ. This CDR3 has 13 amino acids. Here the CDR3 DNA reads TGTGCCAGCAGCTTAGTGCCAGACGAAAAACTGTTTTTT. Translated, it gives CASSLVPDEKLFF.

This chain links TRBV11-2 with TRBJ2-6, with D unclear. The CDR3 consists of 17 residues. CDR1 SGHAT and CDR2 FQNNGV come from the germline V gene. Trimming took off 1 base at V and 0 bases at J, with 10 bases between the two ends. The CDR3 here is CASSLGPMDSGANVLTF. The DNA of the CDR3 is TGTGCCAGCAGCTTAGGACCCATGGACTCTGGGGCCAACGTCCTGACTTTC.

The rearrangement joins TRBV9 to TRBJ1-2, with 8 bases matching TRBD1. The junction had 8 bases not matched to a gene; V was cut back by 0 bases and J by 1 base. The CDR3 length is 17 residues. CDR1 is SGDLS and CDR2 is YYNGEE in the germline V gene. CDR3 residues: CASSVGLGGQGNYGYTF. CDR3 DNA sequence: TGTGCCAGCAGCGTAGGTCTTGGAGGACAGGGTAACTATGGCTACACCTTC.

The chain couples TRBV4-2 to TRBJ1-2; 9 bases fit TRBD1. The CDR3 is 14 residues long. V trimming: 1 base; J trimming: 6 bases; junction bases outside the gene matches: 3. Germline values: CDR1 LGHNA, CDR2 YNFKEQ. DNA for the CDR3: TGTGCCAGCAGCCAAGCACAGGGGGCCCATGGCTACACCTTC. Translation gives CASSQAQGAHGYTF.

V is TRBV5-1 and J is TRBJ1-1, with D perhaps matching TRBD1 (5 bases). Trimming took 4 bases from V and 4 from J, leaving 14 bases between them. This CDR3 is built from 14 residues. CDR1 and CDR2 (germline): SGHRS, YFSETQ. CDR3 residues: CASSPERGRTEAFF. The CDR3 DNA reads TGCGCCAGCAGCCCTGAGAGGGGCCGCACTGAAGCTTTCTTT. The full variable domain, rest sourced from reference TRBV5-1 and TRBJ1-1, is KAGVTQTPRYLIKTRGQQVTLSCSPISGHRSVSWYQQTPGQGLQFLFEYFSETQRNKGNFPGRFSGRQFSNSRSEMNVSTLELGDSALYLCASSPERGRTEAFFGQGTRLTVV.

The chain links TRBV5-1 to TRBJ1-1; the match to TRBD1 covers 10 bases. The CDR3 is 19 residues long. Unmatched junction bases numbered 15, after V lost 4 bases and J lost 0 bases. Per germline, CDR1 SGHRS and CDR2 YFSETQ. CDR3 region: CASSAGRRDRGNMNTEAFF. The CDR3 region has the DNA TGCGCCAGCAGCGCCGGACGGAGGGACAGGGGAAACATGAACACTGAAGCTTTCTTT.

The J gene is TRBJ2-3, the V gene TRBV20-1, with D unresolved. Trimming removed 2 bases from V and 5 bases from J, with 2 bases in between. Germline V gene data show CDR1 as DFQATT and CDR2 as SNEGSKA (reference sequence). This CDR3 has 10 residues. CDR3 DNA: TGCAGTGCTAGAATAGATACGCAGTATTTT. Protein sequence: CSARIDTQYF.

The rearrangement joins TRBV28 to TRBJ1-4, with unresolved D. Germline assignment: CDR1 MDHEN and CDR2 SYDVKM. V shed 10 bases and J shed 5 bases, with 17 bases lying between them. The CDR3 loop spans 14 amino acids. The CDR3 DNA is TGTGCCACTGCGTCGGGCAAAGGCAATGAAAAACTGTTTTTT. It codes for CATASGKGNEKLFF.

This chain links TRBV6-5 with TRBJ2-7, with a weak D call TRBD1 (6 bases). Trimming left V 0 bases short and J 0 bases short, with 9 bases between. The CDR3 is 15 residues long. Germline V lookup: CDR1 MNHEY, CDR2 SVGAGI. DNA of the CDR3: TGTGCCAGCAGTTACTCGGCAGGGGCCTCCTACGAGCAGTACTTC. Its protein is CASSYSAGASYEQYF.

This CDR3 is CASSLARTSLTKNIQYF. The CDR3 DNA follows: TGCGCCAGCAGCTTGGCCCGGACTTCCTTAACCAAAAACATTCAGTACTTC. V and J are TRBV5-1 and TRBJ2-4, with a weak D call TRBD2 (5 bases). With 0 bases removed from V and 2 bases from J, the gap between germline ends came to 15 bases. The V gene's germline CDR1 is SGHRS and CDR2 YFSETQ. The CDR3 consists of 17 residues.